These 30 T cell receptor beta chains came from one sample sequenced in a study of blood T cell repertoires in COVID-19. Only in-frame clones appear in the TCRdb table, and some are missing; sequencing was by immunoSEQ multiplex PCR. The table records about 300,000 clones, 85% to 90% of them present only once. Sequenced input: PBMCs or T cells enriched from blood (not recorded which). The receptor source for this set is a young man who had recovered from COVID-19.

This chain connects TRBV6-2 or TRBV6-3 to TRBJ1-3, with D possibly matching TRBD1 (6 bases). The germline gives CDR1 MNHEY, CDR2 SVGEGT. V lost 2 bases and J 0 bases, leaving 14 bases between the germline ends. This CDR3 region has 17 residues. In DNA form, the CDR3 reads TGTGCCAGCAGTTACCGCCCCCAGGGGCTCTCTGGAAACACCATATATTTT. It specifies CASSYRPQGLSGNTIYF.

The rearrangement links TRBV24-1 to TRBJ2-5; 9 bases fit TRBD2. CDR3 length: 16 residues. CDR1 KGHDR and CDR2 SFDVKD come from the germline V gene. With 3 bases clipped from V and 7 bases from J, the junction kept 11 bases outside the gene matches. In DNA form, the CDR3 reads TGTGCCACCAGTGATAAGACAACTAGCGGGTTTCGGACCCAGTACTTC. This translates into CATSDKTTSGFRTQYF.

The chain is built from TRBV12-5 and TRBJ2-3; 8 nucleotides agree with TRBD2. V was clipped by 2 bases and J by 6 bases; unmatched bases: 4. The CDR3 runs 14 residues. Germline CDR1 reads LGHNT; CDR2 reads FRNRAP. In DNA, the CDR3 is TGTGCTAGTGGTTTGAGCGGGGGAGGGGATACGCAGTATTTT. Translation gives CASGLSGGGDTQYF. Full variable domain (remainder filled in from reference TRBV12-5 and TRBJ2-3): DARVTQTPRHKVTEMGQEVTMRCQPILGHNTVFWYRQTMMQGLELLAYFRNRAPLDDSGMPKDRFSAEMPDATLATLKIQPSEPRDSAVYFCASGLSGGGDTQYFGPGTRLTVL.

The V gene is TRBV4-2, the J gene TRBJ1-2, with TRBD1 matching over 10 bases. Germline CDR1 reads LGHNA; CDR2 reads YNFKEQ. With 5 bases clipped from V and 2 bases from J, the junction kept 2 bases outside the gene matches. CDR3 length: 14 amino acids. CDR3 DNA: TGTGCCAGCAGCTCGGACAGGGGGAACTATGGCTACACCTTC. This sequence encodes CASSSDRGNYGYTF.

J is TRBJ1-1 and V is TRBV3-1 (or the pseudogene TRBV3-2), with 7 nucleotides matching TRBD1. Losses at the gene ends were 3 bases for V and 11 bases for J; bases not matched to a gene: 9. The CDR3 covers 13 residues. CDR1 is LGHDT, CDR2 YNNKEL, per germline (reference sequence). In DNA, the CDR3 is TGTGCCAGCAGCCAGCTCCCGGGGACAGAGGCTTTCTTT. Translating gives CASSQLPGTEAFF.

This clone was detected once. The V call is TRBV9, the J call TRBJ2-1, with 8 bases identical to TRBD2. V lost 0 bases, J lost 4 bases, and 9 bases stayed unmatched. The CDR3 extends over 17 amino acids. From germline, CDR1 is SGDLS and CDR2 YYNGEE. The CDR3 here is CASSVAPGGVGYNEQFF. The CDR3 DNA reads TGTGCCAGCAGCGTAGCCCCGGGGGGGGTCGGGTACAATGAGCAGTTCTTC.

The chain couples TRBV25-1 to TRBJ2-3; TRBD2 aligns across 8 bases. Germline V CDR1 and CDR2: MGHDK, SYGVNS. This CDR3 has 15 amino acids. The V and J ends lost 2 bases and 4 bases, in that order; junction bases with no gene match: 5. The CDR3: CASSETSGRSDTQYF. For the CDR3, the DNA is TGTGCCAGCAGTGAAACGAGCGGGAGATCAGATACGCAGTATTTT.

The chain combines TRBV18 with TRBJ1-4; 7 bases agree with TRBD1. The V gene's germline CDR1 is KGHSH and CDR2 LQKENI. The CDR3 is 13 residues long. V lost 3 bases, J lost 8 bases, and 3 bases stayed unmatched. The CDR3 nucleotides are TGTGCCAGCTCACCTGGGACAGAAGAAAAACTGTTTTTT. This encodes CASSPGTEEKLFF.

The chain links TRBV3-1 (or the pseudogene TRBV3-2) to TRBJ2-5; TRBD2 matches at 13 bases. Germline CDR1 reads LGHDT; CDR2 reads YNNKEL (reference sequence). V shed 0 bases and J 2 bases; nucleotides not matched to a gene: 6. This CDR3 is built from 18 residues. This CDR3 is CASSQDRLAGGLQETQYF. The CDR3 nucleotides are TGTGCCAGCAGCCAAGATCGACTAGCGGGGGGCTTACAAGAGACCCAGTACTTC.

V usage is TRBV27 and J usage is TRBJ1-1; TRBD1 aligns across 8 bases. V was clipped by 1 base and J by 5 bases; unmatched bases: 9. Per the germline V gene, CDR1 is MNHEY and CDR2 is SMNVEV (reference sequence). CDR3 length: 16 residues. For the CDR3, the DNA is TGTGCCAGCAGTTTATATTGGGACAGGTTGGGGACTGAAGCTTTCTTT. Its protein is CASSLYWDRLGTEAFF.

This clone was counted ten times or more. The V call is TRBV7-6, the J call TRBJ2-7; 7 bases match TRBD1. Looked up from germline, CDR1 is SGHVS and CDR2 is FNYEAQ. With V trimmed by 6 bases and J by 3 bases, 8 bases remained unmatched. This CDR3 comprises 14 residues. The CDR3: CASSPRQGDYEQYF. CDR3 DNA sequence: TGTGCCAGCAGTCCAAGACAGGGTGACTACGAGCAGTACTTC.

The rearrangement joins TRBV5-1 to TRBJ2-7; D unclear. The CDR3 contains 14 residues. Between the trimmed V and J ends, which lost 6 bases and 3 bases, there was a span of 16 bases. The germline V gene has CDR1 SGHRS and CDR2 YFSETQ. The CDR3 nucleotides read TGCGCCAGCACCCTTTCGTCAAACAACTACGAGCAGTACTTC. Encoded protein: CASTLSSNNYEQYF. Supplemented by reference TRBV5-1 and TRBJ2-7, the full variable domain reads KAGVTQTPRYLIKTRGQQVTLSCSPISGHRSVSWYQQTPGQGLQFLFEYFSETQRNKGNFPGRFSGRQFSNSRSEMNVSTLELGDSALYLCASTLSSNNYEQYFGPGTRLTVT.

The sample holds one count of this clone. This sample also contains other DNA sequences that code for the same CDR3. The CDR3 coding sequence is TGTGCCACCAGTGATCCGGGACAGGGGGCAGGCTATGGCTACACCTTC. Translated, it gives CATSDPGQGAGYGYTF. The genes are TRBV24-1 and TRBJ1-2, with TRBD1 matching over 12 bases. The CDR3 contains 16 residues. In germline, CDR1 is KGHDR, CDR2 SFDVKD. With V trimmed by 3 bases and J by 4 bases, 5 bases remained unmatched.

The chain has TRBV3-1 (or the pseudogene TRBV3-2) and TRBJ1-1; D remains unclear. V was cut by 0 bases and J by 8 bases, with 7 bases left in between. Germline assignment: CDR1 LGHDT and CDR2 YNNKEL (reference sequence). The CDR3 runs 12 residues. CDR3 bases: TGTGCCAGCAGCCAAGACCGCAGGGAAGCTTTCTTT. Translated, it gives CASSQDRREAFF.

This sequence joins TRBV7-6 and TRBJ1-5; 9 positions match TRBD1. The J segment lost 6 bases and the V segment lost 1 base, leaving 1 base of the junction unmatched. The germline gives CDR1 SGHVS, CDR2 FNYEAQ. CDR3 size: 14 residues. CDR3 bases: TGTGCCAGCAGCTTAGGGACAGGGGTTCAGCCCCAGCATTTT. Protein product: CASSLGTGVQPQHF.

The V call is TRBV4-1, the J call TRBJ2-7; 7 bases align to TRBD1. CDR1 is MGHRA and CDR2 is YSYEKL in the germline V gene. The junction had 7 bases not matched to a gene; V was cut back by 3 bases and J by 5 bases. The CDR3 runs 14 residues. DNA of the CDR3: TGCGCCAGCAGCCATTCGACAGGGTTGGACGAGCAGTACTTC. As protein: CASSHSTGLDEQYF.

CDR3 loop: CASSPSGSGNNEQFF. The CDR3 DNA is TGTGCCAGCTCGCCCAGCGGGAGCGGCAACAATGAGCAGTTCTTC. The gene calls are TRBV18 and TRBJ2-1, with TRBD2 matching over 8 bases. Per the germline V gene, CDR1 is KGHSH and CDR2 is LQKENI. Trimming at V came to 6 bases and at J to 5 bases, leaving 9 bases not matched to a gene. The CDR3 spans 15 residues.

This chain joins TRBV11-3 and TRBJ2-1; a possible D gene is TRBD2 (7 bases). V dropped 4 bases and J dropped 3 bases, with 16 bases sitting between them. Germline assignment: CDR1 SGHNT and CDR2 YENEEA. The CDR3 has 16 residues. CDR3 DNA sequence: TGTGCCAGCAGCTGGGAGGGGGGGACTTTCTACAATGAGCAGTTCTTC. Protein sequence: CASSWEGGTFYNEQFF.

The J gene is TRBJ1-1, the V gene TRBV4-1, with TRBD1 as a possible D gene (6 bases). The V gene's germline CDR1 is MGHRA and CDR2 YSYEKL. CDR3 length: 15 amino acids. V was clipped by 4 bases and J by 4 bases, with 16 bases between them. CDR3 residues: CASSRRPGDPTEAFF. The CDR3, as DNA: TGCGCCAGCAGCCGCCGCCCAGGGGACCCCACTGAAGCTTTCTTT.

The chain links TRBV30 to TRBJ1-2, with TRBD1 identical over 9 bases. Germline CDR1 reads GTSNPN; CDR2 reads SVGIG (reference sequence). With V trimmed by 4 bases and J by 5 bases, 11 bases remained unmatched. The CDR3 spans 15 residues. As DNA, the CDR3 is TGTGCCTGGAAACCGGGACAGGGCTTGAGATATGGCTACACCTTC. Translated, it gives CAWKPGQGLRYGYTF.

The chain has TRBV28 and TRBJ1-1; no firm D call. The CDR3 length is 13 residues. V lost 5 bases and J 3 bases, leaving 10 bases between the germline ends. Looked up from germline, CDR1 is MDHEN and CDR2 is SYDVKM. In nucleotides, the CDR3 is TGTGCCAGCAGTCTCACTACTTACACTGAAGCTTTCTTT. It specifies CASSLTTYTEAFF.

The V gene is TRBV30, the J gene TRBJ1-1, with 9 positions matching TRBD1. The CDR3 extends over 14 amino acids. The germline gives CDR1 GTSNPN, CDR2 SVGIG (reference sequence). Trimming removed 5 bases from V and 0 bases from J; junction bases left unmatched: 4. In DNA form, the CDR3 reads TGTGCCTGGGGGACAGGGAGAATGAACACTGAAGCTTTCTTT. Its translation: CAWGTGRMNTEAFF.

The chain links TRBV6-5 to TRBJ1-2, with D perhaps matching TRBD1 (6 bases). The CDR3 runs 12 residues. Germline values: CDR1 MNHEY, CDR2 SVGAGI. With 6 bases removed from V and 2 bases from J, the gap between germline ends came to 7 bases. The CDR3 loop is CASSQGNYGYTF. The CDR3 bases are TGTGCCAGCAGCCAGGGGAACTATGGCTACACCTTC.

The rearrangement joins TRBV7-2 to TRBJ1-2; 12 bases agree with TRBD1. The CDR3 length is 15 residues. CDR1 and CDR2 (germline): SGHTA, FQGNSA. Germline trimming cut 5 bases from V and 2 bases from J; bases unmatched to any gene: 3. The CDR3 loop is CASSTGQGANYGYTF. The CDR3 nucleotides read TGTGCCAGCAGCACGGGACAGGGGGCGAACTATGGCTACACCTTC.

This chain uses TRBV3-1 (or the pseudogene TRBV3-2) with TRBJ1-2, with 12 bases fitting TRBD1. After removal of 1 base from V and 4 bases from J, the junction contained 7 bases not matched to a gene. The V gene's germline CDR1 is LGHDT and CDR2 YNNKEL (reference sequence). CDR3 length: 17 residues. The CDR3 spells CASSQGGTGGSIYGYTF. CDR3 DNA: TGTGCCAGCAGCCAAGGAGGGACAGGGGGCAGCATCTATGGCTACACCTTC.

The chain joins TRBV27 to TRBJ2-5; possibly TRBD1 for D (5 bases). This CDR3 is 14 amino acids long. V lost 2 bases and J lost 1, with 8 bases in between. Germline values: CDR1 MNHEY, CDR2 SMNVEV (reference sequence). The CDR3 protein is CASSLQGAQETQYF. The CDR3 DNA is TGTGCCAGCAGTTTACAGGGCGCCCAAGAGACCCAGTACTTC.

V usage is TRBV9 and J usage is TRBJ1-2, with 10 positions matching TRBD1. Looked up from germline, CDR1 is SGDLS and CDR2 is YYNGEE. CDR3 length: 16 residues. J gave up 10 bases and V 4 bases, and 16 bases lay outside the gene matches. Here the CDR3 reads CASSPTGGAIVDDYTF. CDR3 in DNA: TGTGCCAGCAGCCCGACAGGGGGCGCAATCGTTGATGACTACACCTTC.

V and J are TRBV18 and TRBJ1-2, with D possibly being TRBD1 (5 bases). The germline V gene has CDR1 KGHSH and CDR2 LQKENI. CDR3 length: 16 residues. V was clipped by 3 bases and J by 4 bases, with 18 bases between them. CDR3 in DNA: TGTGCCAGCTCACCGTTCCCCCAAGTGGGGGGCTATGGCTACACCTTC. This translates into CASSPFPQVGGYGYTF.

The V call is TRBV7-9, the J call TRBJ2-3; 10 bases agree with TRBD2. Germline trimming cut 3 bases from V and 1 base from J; bases unmatched to any gene: 10. This CDR3 is 18 amino acids long. Germline lookup yields CDR1 SEHNR and CDR2 FQNEAQ (reference sequence). As DNA, the CDR3 is TGTGCCAGCAGCTTCGACTTTGGGACTAGCGTTGGCACAGATACGCAGTATTTT. Residues: CASSFDFGTSVGTDTQYF.

The J gene is TRBJ1-3, the V gene TRBV29-1; tentatively, D is TRBD1 (5 bases). Trimming removed 0 bases at V and 7 bases at J, with 13 bases between. The CDR3 totals 14 residues. Germline loops: CDR1 SQVTM, CDR2 ANQGSEA. DNA for the CDR3: TGCAGCGTTGAAGATAGCTTTAGGGGTAACACCATATATTTT. It yields the protein CSVEDSFRGNTIYF.